The rows below give T cell receptor beta chains drawn from one sample of a study of blood T cell repertoires in COVID-19. The repertoire was sequenced with immunoSEQ multiplex PCR; TCRdb's copy has only in-frame clones and lacks some. Found here are around 110,000 clones, more than 75% of them singletons; the top ten hold roughly 7.7%. The specimen sequenced was peripheral blood. Receptors originate from a man between 70 and 80 years old with acute or convalescent COVID-19. The CDR3 runs from the conserved cysteine through the conserved F or W. D genes are given only for firm matches. The size entry is marked missing in some rows and otherwise reads once, few, many or a size class.

CASSLTGTKETQYF,TGTGCCAGCAGCTTAACCGGGACAAAAGAGACCCAGTACTTC,TRBV7-3,TRBJ2-5,-,14,-
CASSKSGTIEQFF,TGCGCCAGCAGTAAGTCCGGGACTATCGAGCAGTTCTTC,TRBV10-1,TRBJ2-1,-,13,TRBD2
CASSKRLGGAFF,TGTGCCAGCAGCAAAAGGTTAGGGGGAGCTTTCTTT,TRBV21-1,TRBJ1-1,-,12,-
CASSDQGNSYEQYF,TGTGCCAGCAGTGATCAGGGAAACTCCTACGAGCAGTACTTC,TRBV25-1,TRBJ2-7,-,14,-
CASSQEEYGHYYNEQFF,TGTGCCAGCAGCCAAGAAGAGTATGGTCACTACTACAATGAGCAGTTCTTC,TRBV4-2,TRBJ2-1,-,17,-
CASSPYLKITGMDGYTF,TGTGCCAGCTCACCATACCTAAAGATTACAGGGATGGACGGCTACACCTTC,TRBV18,TRBJ1-2,-,17,-
CASYPGQGRPEELFF,TGTGCCAGCTATCCGGGACAGGGCCGTCCCGAGGAGCTGTTTTTT,TRBV6-5,TRBJ2-2,-,15,TRBD1
CASSAGQFSNQPQHF,TGTGCCAGCAGCGCGGGACAGTTTAGCAATCAGCCCCAGCATTTT,TRBV5-6,TRBJ1-5,-,15,TRBD1
CASSPGQGAVADEQFF,TGTGCCAGCAGCCCCGGACAGGGGGCGGTCGCGGATGAGCAGTTCTTC,TRBV2,TRBJ2-1,-,16,TRBD1
CASSLLLYEQYF,TGTGCCAGCAGCTTACTCCTTTACGAGCAGTACTTC,TRBV7-8,TRBJ2-7,-,12,-
CASSSLDLPNTEAFF,TGCGCCAGCAGCTCCTTGGACTTACCGAACACTGAAGCTTTCTTT,TRBV5-1,TRBJ1-1,-,15,-
CASSLSKGGFYNSPLHF,TGTGCCAGCAGTTTATCCAAAGGGGGCTTCTATAATTCACCCCTCCACTTT,TRBV27,TRBJ1-6,medium-sized,17,TRBD1
CASRSAVNSPLHF,TGTGCCAGCAGGTCGGCGGTTAATTCACCCCTCCACTTT,TRBV27,TRBJ1-6,once,13,-
CASSPGQNSGNTIYF,TGTGCCAGCTCACCGGGACAGAACTCTGGAAACACCATATATTTT,TRBV18,TRBJ1-3,-,15,TRBD1
CASRQGSYEQYF,TGTGCCAGCCGACAGGGGAGTTACGAGCAGTACTTC,TRBV11-2,TRBJ2-7,-,12,TRBD1
CASSLVGTSGGNEQFF,TGTGCCAGCAGCTTAGTTGGGACTAGCGGGGGCAATGAGCAGTTCTTC,TRBV11-3,TRBJ2-1,-,16,TRBD2
CASQEWDRGDGYTF,TGTGCCAGTCAGGAGTGGGACAGGGGCGATGGCTACACCTTC,TRBV19,TRBJ1-2,-,14,TRBD1
CASSVEHDRDLDF,TGTGCCAGCAGCGTCGAACACGACAGGGATCTGGACTTC,TRBV9,TRBJ2-7,-,13,TRBD1